These 7 T cell receptor beta chains originate from one sample sequenced in a study of molecular identifiers for immune sequencing clone quantification. From the PCR reads, TCRdb called clonotypes with MiXCR, one entry per CDR3 protein. The repertoire holds 490,000 or so distinct CDR3 sequences, about a fifth seen once, with about 0.8% in the top ten. Sequencing was carried out using naive CD8+ T cells from blood, with Jurkat cell RNA spiked in. Subset meaning: FACS-sorted CD8+CD4-CCR7+CD45RA+ naive T cells. The receptors were gathered from a human donor in good health. Some libraries in this study had Jurkat cell RNA spiked in.

This clonotype showed up many times. This chain connects TRBV7-9 to TRBJ2-6, with D unclear. This CDR3 is 15 amino acids long. Trimming cost V 1 base and J 0 bases, with 4 bases left between them. Germline V gene lookup returns CDR1 SEHNR and CDR2 FQNEAQ (reference sequence). The chain's CDR3 is CASSLVVSGANVLTF. DNA of the CDR3: TGTGCCAGCAGCTTAGTCGTCTCTGGGGCCAACGTCCTGACTTTC.

This clonotype was seen many times. The gene calls are TRBV27 and TRBJ2-1; 11 positions agree with TRBD2. The V and J ends lost 9 bases and 3 bases, in that order; junction bases with no gene match: 7. Germline values: CDR1 MNHEY, CDR2 SMNVEV (reference sequence). The CDR3 loop spans 15 amino acids. CDR3 amino acids: CASSTGTSGYNEQFF. CDR3 DNA sequence: TGTGCCAGTAGTACCGGGACTAGCGGCTACAATGAGCAGTTCTTC.

The rearrangement joins TRBV4-3 to TRBJ2-7, with 12 bases matching TRBD2. The CDR3 length is 17 residues. The germline CDR1 and CDR2 sequences are LGHNA and YSLEER. Trimming took 2 bases from V and 2 from J; bases not matched to a gene: 7. CDR3 in amino acids: CASSQNTGTSGPYEQYF. The CDR3 coding sequence is TGCGCCAGCAGCCAAAACACCGGGACTAGCGGGCCCTACGAGCAGTACTTC.

As regards this clonotype: A much bigger clone sits one base away, suggesting this may be a read error. The chain joins TRBV4-1 to TRBJ1-5; tentative D call: TRBD1 (6 bases). V was cut by 3 bases and J by 2 bases, with 11 bases left in between. Looked up from germline, CDR1 is MGHRA and CDR2 is YSYEKL. The CDR3 runs to 15 residues. The CDR3 is CASSQGQNGNQPQHF. As DNA, the CDR3 is TGCGCCAGCAGCCAGGGACAAAATGGCAATCAGCCCCAGCATTTT.

The gene calls are TRBV2 and TRBJ2-3; D is perhaps TRBD1 or TRBD2 (5 bases each). The CDR3 contains 11 residues. Germline CDR1 and CDR2: SNHLY and FYNNEI. Trimming took 10 bases from V and 4 from J, leaving 9 bases between them. The CDR3 sequence is CATLGADTQYF. In DNA form, the CDR3 reads TGTGCCACACTGGGGGCAGATACGCAGTATTTT.

This clonotype showed up many times. The V gene is TRBV9, the J gene TRBJ2-7; 12 bases are shared with TRBD2. V was clipped by 4 bases and J by 3 bases; unmatched bases: 5. Germline V gene sequence: CDR1 SGDLS, CDR2 YYNGEE. CDR3 length equals 15 residues. DNA for the CDR3: TGTGCCAGCAGCCCCCTAGCGGGAGGGTTCTACGAGCAGTACTTC. Translated, it gives CASSPLAGGFYEQYF.

The CDR3 nucleotides are TGTGCCAGCAGTTCATCCATCCGGAGGGGGCAAGCAGATACGCAGTATTTT. Translation: CASSSSIRRGQADTQYF. The chain joins TRBV27 to TRBJ2-3; D is perhaps TRBD1 (7 bases). Germline V lookup: CDR1 MNHEY, CDR2 SMNVEV (reference sequence). V lost 4 bases, J lost 4 bases, and 21 bases lay in between. The CDR3 extends over 17 amino acids.